The clone carrying this TCR beta chain was detected only a few times. Germline assignment: CDR1 SNHLY and CDR2 FYNNEI. This CDR3 has 13 amino acids. V was trimmed by 8 bases and J by 1 base, leaving 11 bases between them. These data belong to a study of human T cells and chemical hapten exposure. About the research overall: Patients, largely female, had alopecia areata, totalis or universalis.

TCRdb independently ran MiXCR on the RACE reads; one entry per CDR3 protein. The sample lists roughly 100,000 distinct CDR3 sequences, 8% to 10% occurring once. The time point here: pre-sensitization, week 0. Treatment in this sample: therapeutic diphenylcyclopropenone sensitization with weekly scalp DPC. This TCR derives from a woman in her thirties or forties with alopecia areata. Some clones in this sample may be carry-over from other donors' samples. The source was whole blood, collected in connection with sensitization to the hapten diphenylcyclopropenone (DPC). V and J are TRBV2 and TRBJ1-1; D possibly corresponds to TRBD1 (6 bases). The CDR3 DNA reads as TGTGCCAGCGTTACACAGGGGAACACTGAAGCTTTCTTT. Its translation is CASVTQGNTEAFF.